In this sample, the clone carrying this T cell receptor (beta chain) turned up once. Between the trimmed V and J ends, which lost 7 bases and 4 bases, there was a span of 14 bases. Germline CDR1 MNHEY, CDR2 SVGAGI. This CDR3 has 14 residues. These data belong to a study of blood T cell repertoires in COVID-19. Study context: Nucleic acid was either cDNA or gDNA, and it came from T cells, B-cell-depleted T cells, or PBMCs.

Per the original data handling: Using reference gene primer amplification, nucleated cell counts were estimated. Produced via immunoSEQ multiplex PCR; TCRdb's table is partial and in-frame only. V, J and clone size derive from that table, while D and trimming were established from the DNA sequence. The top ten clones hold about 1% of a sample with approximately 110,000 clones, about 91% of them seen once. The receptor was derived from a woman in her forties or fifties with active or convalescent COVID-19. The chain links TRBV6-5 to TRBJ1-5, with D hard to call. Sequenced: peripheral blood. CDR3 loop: CASKREGPNQPQHF. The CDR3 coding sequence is TGTGCCAGCAAGAGAGAGGGTCCGAATCAGCCCCAGCATTTT.